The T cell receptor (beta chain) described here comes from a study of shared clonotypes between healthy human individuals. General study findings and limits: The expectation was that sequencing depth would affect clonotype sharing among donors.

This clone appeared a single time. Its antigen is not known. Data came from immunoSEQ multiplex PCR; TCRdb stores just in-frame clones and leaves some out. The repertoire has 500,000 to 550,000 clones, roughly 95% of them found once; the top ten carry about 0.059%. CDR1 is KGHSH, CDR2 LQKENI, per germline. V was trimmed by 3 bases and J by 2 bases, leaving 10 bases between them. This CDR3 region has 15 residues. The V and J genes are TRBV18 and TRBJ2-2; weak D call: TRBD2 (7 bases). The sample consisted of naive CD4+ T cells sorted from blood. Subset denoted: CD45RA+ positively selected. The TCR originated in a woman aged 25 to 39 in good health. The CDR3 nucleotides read TGTGCCAGCTCACCTCCGGGGGGCAACACCGGGGAGCTGTTTTTT. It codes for CASSPPGGNTGELFF.